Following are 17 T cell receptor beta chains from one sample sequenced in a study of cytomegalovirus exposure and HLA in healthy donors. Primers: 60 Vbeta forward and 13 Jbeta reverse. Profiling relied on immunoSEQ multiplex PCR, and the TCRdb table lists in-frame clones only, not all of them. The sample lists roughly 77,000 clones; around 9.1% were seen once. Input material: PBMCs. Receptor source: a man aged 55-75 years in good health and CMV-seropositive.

The DNA of the CDR3 is TGTGCCAGTGGGGGGGGCACTACTGAAGCTTTCTTT. This sequence encodes CASGGGTTEAFF. V is TRBV2 and J is TRBJ1-1; possible D gene TRBD1, 6 bases. CDR1 is SNHLY, CDR2 FYNNEI, per germline. With 9 bases removed from V and 5 bases from J, the gap between germline ends came to 13 bases. This CDR3 region has 12 residues.

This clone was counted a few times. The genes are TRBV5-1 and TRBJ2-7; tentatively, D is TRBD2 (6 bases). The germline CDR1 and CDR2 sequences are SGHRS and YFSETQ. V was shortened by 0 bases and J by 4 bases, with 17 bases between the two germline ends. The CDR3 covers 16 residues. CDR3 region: CASSLAGGEDRYEQYV. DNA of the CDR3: TGCGCCAGCAGCTTGGCGGGCGGGGAAGACCGTTACGAGCAGTACGTC.

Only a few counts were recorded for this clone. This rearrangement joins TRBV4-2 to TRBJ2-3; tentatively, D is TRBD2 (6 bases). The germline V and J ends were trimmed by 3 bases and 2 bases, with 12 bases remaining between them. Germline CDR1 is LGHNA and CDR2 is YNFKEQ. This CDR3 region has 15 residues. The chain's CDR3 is CASSQPGLNTDTQYF. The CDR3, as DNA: TGTGCCAGCAGCCAGCCGGGACTTAACACAGATACGCAGTATTTT.

CDR3 coding DNA: TGTGCCAGCAGTTTAATTTTACAGAATCAGCCCCAGCATTTT. As protein: CASSLILQNQPQHF. The V and J genes are TRBV28 and TRBJ1-5; D not resolved. The CDR3 runs 14 residues. Trimming left V 2 bases short and J 4 bases short, with 9 bases between. Germline CDR1 is MDHEN and CDR2 is SYDVKM.

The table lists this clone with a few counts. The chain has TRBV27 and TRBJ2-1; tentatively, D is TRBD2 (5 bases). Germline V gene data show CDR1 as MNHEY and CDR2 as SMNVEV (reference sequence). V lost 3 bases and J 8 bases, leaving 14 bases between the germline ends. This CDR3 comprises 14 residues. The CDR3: CASSLASREDEQFF. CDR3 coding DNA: TGTGCCAGCAGTTTGGCTAGCCGAGAGGATGAGCAGTTCTTC.

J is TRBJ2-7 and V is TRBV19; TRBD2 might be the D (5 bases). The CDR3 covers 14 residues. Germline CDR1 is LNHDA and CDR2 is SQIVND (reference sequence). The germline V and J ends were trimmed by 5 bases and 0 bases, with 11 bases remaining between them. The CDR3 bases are TGTGCCAGTAGTCCAGGACTTTCCTCCTACGAGCAGTACTTC. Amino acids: CASSPGLSSYEQYF.

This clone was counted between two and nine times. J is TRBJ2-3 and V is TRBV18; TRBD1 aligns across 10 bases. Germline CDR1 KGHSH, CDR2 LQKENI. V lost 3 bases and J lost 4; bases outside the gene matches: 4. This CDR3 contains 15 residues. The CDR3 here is CASSPTGGFADTQYF. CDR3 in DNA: TGTGCCAGCTCACCGACAGGGGGCTTCGCAGATACGCAGTATTTT.

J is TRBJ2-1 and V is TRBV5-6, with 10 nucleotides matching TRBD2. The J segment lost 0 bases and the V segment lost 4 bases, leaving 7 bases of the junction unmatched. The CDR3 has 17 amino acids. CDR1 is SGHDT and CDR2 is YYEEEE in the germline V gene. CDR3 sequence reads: CASSPGTSEISYNEQFF. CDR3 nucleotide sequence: TGTGCCAGCAGCCCAGGGACTAGCGAAATCTCCTACAATGAGCAGTTCTTC. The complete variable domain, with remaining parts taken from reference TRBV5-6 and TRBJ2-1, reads DAGVTQSPTHLIKTRGQQVTLRCSPKSGHDTVSWYQQALGQGPQFIFQYYEEEERQRGNFPDRFSGHQFPNYSSELNVNALLLGDSALYLCASSPGTSEISYNEQFFGPGTRLTVL.

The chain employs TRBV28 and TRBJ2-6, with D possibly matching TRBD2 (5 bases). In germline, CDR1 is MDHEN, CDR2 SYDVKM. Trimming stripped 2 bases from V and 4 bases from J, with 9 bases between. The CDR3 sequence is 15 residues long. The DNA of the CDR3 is TGTGCCAGCAGTTTAGGAGGTACCGGGGCCAACGTCCTGACTTTC. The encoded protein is CASSLGGTGANVLTF.

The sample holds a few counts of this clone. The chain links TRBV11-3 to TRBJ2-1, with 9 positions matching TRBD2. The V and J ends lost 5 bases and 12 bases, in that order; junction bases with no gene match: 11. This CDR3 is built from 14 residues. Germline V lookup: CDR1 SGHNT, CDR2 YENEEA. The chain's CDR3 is CASSPREGGFWQFF. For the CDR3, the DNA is TGTGCCAGCAGCCCGCGGGAGGGCGGGTTTTGGCAGTTCTTC.

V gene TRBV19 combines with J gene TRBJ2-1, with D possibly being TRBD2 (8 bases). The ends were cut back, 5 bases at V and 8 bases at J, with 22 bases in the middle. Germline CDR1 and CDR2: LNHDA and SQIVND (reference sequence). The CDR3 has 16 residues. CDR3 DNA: TGTGCCAGTAGTTCAGGGGGACGGGGGGGCCACGATGAGCAGTTCTTC. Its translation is CASSSGGRGGHDEQFF.

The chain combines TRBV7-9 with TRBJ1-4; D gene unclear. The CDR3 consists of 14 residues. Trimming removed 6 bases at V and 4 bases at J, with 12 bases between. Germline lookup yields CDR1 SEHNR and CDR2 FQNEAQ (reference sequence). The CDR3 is CASSTRAGNEKLFF. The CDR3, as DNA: TGTGCCAGCAGTACCCGCGCGGGTAATGAAAAACTGTTTTTT. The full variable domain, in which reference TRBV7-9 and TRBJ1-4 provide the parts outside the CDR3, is DTGVSQNPRHKITKRGQNVTFRCDPISEHNRLYWYRQTLGQGPEFLTYFQNEAQLEKSRLLSDRFSAERPKGSFSTLEIQRTEQGDSAMYLCASSTRAGNEKLFFGSGTQLSVL.

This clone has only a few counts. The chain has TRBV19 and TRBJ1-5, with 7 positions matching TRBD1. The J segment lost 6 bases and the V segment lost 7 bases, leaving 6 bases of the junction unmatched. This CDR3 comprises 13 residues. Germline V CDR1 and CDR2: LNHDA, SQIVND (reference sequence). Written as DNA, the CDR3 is TGTGCCAGTACGGCGAGGGGGCTTCAGCCCCAGCATTTT. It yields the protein CASTARGLQPQHF.

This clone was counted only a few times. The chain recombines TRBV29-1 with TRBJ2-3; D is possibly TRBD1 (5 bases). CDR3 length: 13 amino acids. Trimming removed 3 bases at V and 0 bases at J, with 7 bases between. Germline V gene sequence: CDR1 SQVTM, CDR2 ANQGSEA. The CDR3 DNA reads TGCAGCGTTGACAGGGCTAGCACAGATACGCAGTATTTT. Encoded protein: CSVDRASTDTQYF.

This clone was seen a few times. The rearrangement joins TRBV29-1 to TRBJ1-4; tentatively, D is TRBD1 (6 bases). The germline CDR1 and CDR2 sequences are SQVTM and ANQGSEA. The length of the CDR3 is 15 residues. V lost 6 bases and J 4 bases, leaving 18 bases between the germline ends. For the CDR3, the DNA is TGCAGCGTGGCGGTAGGGGGGGGTAATAATGAAAAACTGTTTTTT. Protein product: CSVAVGGGNNEKLFF. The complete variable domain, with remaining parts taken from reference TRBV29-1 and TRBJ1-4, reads SAVISQKPSRDICQRGTSLTIQCQVDSQVTMMFWYRQQPGQSLTLIATANQGSEATYESGFVIDKFPISRPNLTFSTLTVSNMSPEDSSIYLCSVAVGGGNNEKLFFGSGTQLSVL.

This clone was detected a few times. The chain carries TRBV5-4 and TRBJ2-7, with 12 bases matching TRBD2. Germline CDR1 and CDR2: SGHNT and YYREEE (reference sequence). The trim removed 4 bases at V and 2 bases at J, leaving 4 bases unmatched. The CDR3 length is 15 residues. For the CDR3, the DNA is TGTGCCAGCAGCCTCGGACTAGCGGGGACCTACGAGCAGTACGTC. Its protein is CASSLGLAGTYEQYV.

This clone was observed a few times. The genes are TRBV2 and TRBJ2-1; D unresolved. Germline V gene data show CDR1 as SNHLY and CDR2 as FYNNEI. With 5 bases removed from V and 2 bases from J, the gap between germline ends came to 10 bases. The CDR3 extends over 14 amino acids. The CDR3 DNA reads TGTGCCAGCAGTTTACAGCCTACCTACAATGAGCAGTTCTTC. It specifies CASSLQPTYNEQFF.